This T cell receptor beta chain was recorded in a study of T cell responses to AZD1222 COVID-19 vaccine. Here immunoSEQ multiplex PCR was the method, and the copy in TCRdb shows in-frame clones only, minus some. Of 200,000 or so clones listed, 87% are singletons. Trimming shortened V by 3 bases and J by 4 bases, and 15 bases separated the two germline ends. The CDR3 runs 16 residues. Germline V gene sequence: CDR1 LNHDA, CDR2 SQIVND (reference sequence). Details on this clone: What it binds is unknown.

The study, taken as a whole, reports: The donor cohort was predominantly white British with a female majority, and clonal diversity may have been underestimated. Of spike-specific TCRs, nearly half reportedly target regions left unmutated in variants. Only six or seven AZD1222 recipients tested seropositive at baseline.

Source: peripheral blood, taken on day 0 of MenACWY control vaccination. The clonotype comes from an adult in good health. V usage is TRBV19 and J usage is TRBJ2-2, with a weak D call TRBD2 (5 bases). CDR3 sequence reads: CASSMSGGPGTGELFF. The CDR3 coding sequence is TGTGCCAGTAGTATGAGCGGTGGTCCAGGCACCGGGGAGCTGTTTTTT.